The 13 T cell receptor beta chains reported below all come from one sample, sequenced in a study of T cell changes during pregnancy in multiple sclerosis. TCRdb keeps only in-frame clones here, not all; method: immunoSEQ multiplex PCR. The sample has about 70,000 clones; around 92% are singletons. Source: peripheral blood, taken after pregnancy. These receptors came from a female donor with multiple sclerosis, enrolled in a pregnancy study.

The sample holds one count of this clone. This rearrangement joins TRBV9 to TRBJ2-7; TRBD2 agrees at 9 bases. The CDR3 spans 16 residues. The V gene end was trimmed by 2 bases and the J gene end by 5 bases; junction bases not matched to a gene: 11. Germline V gene data show CDR1 as SGDLS and CDR2 as YYNGEE. This CDR3 reads CASSVGSGSSIHEQYF. Written as DNA, the CDR3 is TGTGCCAGCAGCGTGGGTAGCGGGAGTTCTATCCACGAGCAGTACTTC. Full variable domain (outside the CDR3, taken from reference TRBV9 and TRBJ2-7): DSGVTQTPKHLITATGQRVTLRCSPRSGDLSVYWYQQSLDQGLQFLIQYYNGEERAKGNILERFSAQQFPDLHSELNLSSLELGDSALYFCASSVGSGSSIHEQYFGPGTRLTVT.

Comments on this clone: Mismatch with germline at one junction end may stem from a read error. The rearrangement uses TRBV5-1 and TRBJ1-3; TRBD1 agrees at 7 bases. Germline values: CDR1 SGHRS, CDR2 YFSETQ. The CDR3 is 14 residues long. The CDR3 loop is CASRLGQSGNTIYF. CDR3 nucleotide sequence: TGCGCCAGCAGATTGGGACAGTCTGGAAACACCATATATTTT.

The J gene is TRBJ2-1, the V gene TRBV6-6, with TRBD2 identical over 12 bases. Germline CDR1 and CDR2: MNHNY and SVGAGI (reference sequence). The trim removed 6 bases at V and 0 bases at J, leaving 3 bases unmatched. The CDR3 totals 16 residues. DNA for the CDR3: TGTGCCAGCAGCTTGACTAGCGGGAGCTCCTACAATGAGCAGTTCTTC. Protein sequence: CASSLTSGSSYNEQFF.

The genes are TRBV11-2 and TRBJ2-1; 9 bases are shared with TRBD2. The CDR3 runs 17 residues. Trimming cost V 5 bases and J 6 bases; bases outside gene matches: 14. Germline values: CDR1 SGHAT, CDR2 FQNNGV. CDR3 sequence: CASSPRTSEIVLNEQFF. The CDR3 nucleotides are TGTGCCAGCAGCCCCCGGACTAGCGAGATAGTCCTCAATGAGCAGTTCTTC.

The J gene is TRBJ2-7, the V gene TRBV5-1; the match to TRBD2 covers 13 bases. The V gene's germline CDR1 is SGHRS and CDR2 YFSETQ. The V gene end was trimmed by 3 bases and the J gene end by 4 bases; junction bases not matched to a gene: 1. The CDR3 covers 14 residues. The CDR3 bases are TGCGCCAGCAGCTCGACTAGCGGGAGGTACGAGCAGTACTTC. Residues: CASSSTSGRYEQYF.

The chain joins TRBV28 to TRBJ1-5; possibly TRBD1 for D (5 bases). V dropped 2 bases and J dropped 6 bases, with 17 bases sitting between them. Germline V gene lookup returns CDR1 MDHEN and CDR2 SYDVKM. The CDR3 runs 16 residues. This CDR3 is CASSLQQQGLGQPQHF. The DNA of the CDR3 is TGTGCCAGCAGTTTACAACAGCAGGGCTTGGGTCAGCCCCAGCATTTT.

The V call is TRBV11-2, the J call TRBJ1-1; tentative D call: TRBD1 (5 bases). With 3 bases removed from V and 1 base from J, the gap between germline ends came to 12 bases. CDR1 is SGHAT and CDR2 is FQNNGV in the germline V gene. The CDR3 contains 15 residues. The CDR3 here is CASSFPGRENTEAFF. The CDR3 nucleotides read TGTGCCAGCAGCTTCCCAGGGAGGGAGAACACTGAAGCTTTCTTT.

The chain has TRBV30 and TRBJ2-3, with D unresolved. V dropped 0 bases and J dropped 4 bases, with 5 bases sitting between them. The germline V gene encodes CDR1 GTSNPN and CDR2 SVGIG (reference sequence). CDR3 size: 12 residues. Written as DNA, the CDR3 is TGTGCCTGGAGTGTGTCTCCAGATACGCAGTATTTT. Amino acid sequence: CAWSVSPDTQYF.

The chain combines TRBV30 with TRBJ2-2; 8 bases line up with TRBD2. CDR3 length equals 15 residues. V lost 3 bases and J lost 3; bases outside the gene matches: 6. Germline CDR1 is GTSNPN and CDR2 is SVGIG (reference sequence). DNA of the CDR3: TGTGCCTGGAGGCGAGCGGGAGAATACACCGGGGAGCTGTTTTTT. Protein: CAWRRAGEYTGELFF. Looking up the rest from reference TRBV30 and TRBJ2-2 gives the full variable domain: SQTIHQWPATLVQPVGSPLSLECTVEGTSNPNLYWYRQAAGRGLQLLFYSVGIGQISSEVPQNLSASRPQDRQFILSSKKLLLSDSGFYLCAWRRAGEYTGELFFGEGSRLTVL.

The chain links TRBV5-1 to TRBJ2-7; 7 nucleotides align to TRBD1. The CDR3 totals 12 residues. V trimming: 10 bases; J trimming: 3 bases; junction bases outside the gene matches: 7. Germline lookup yields CDR1 SGHRS and CDR2 YFSETQ. This CDR3 is CASSGTDYEQYF. DNA of the CDR3: TGCGCCTCCAGTGGGACAGACTACGAGCAGTACTTC.

CDR3 bases: TGTGCCTGGAGTGCCGGGGGGGACAGCTTCTACGAGCAGTACTTC. It specifies CAWSAGGDSFYEQYF. V usage is TRBV30 and J usage is TRBJ2-7, with a possible D match to TRBD2 (8 bases). In germline, CDR1 is GTSNPN, CDR2 SVGIG (reference sequence). The germline V and J ends were trimmed by 1 base and 3 bases, with 16 bases remaining between them. The CDR3 runs 15 residues. The whole variable domain, filled in from reference TRBV30 and TRBJ2-7, reads SQTIHQWPATLVQPVGSPLSLECTVEGTSNPNLYWYRQAAGRGLQLLFYSVGIGQISSEVPQNLSASRPQDRQFILSSKKLLLSDSGFYLCAWSAGGDSFYEQYFGPGTRLTVT.

This chain joins TRBV29-1 and TRBJ1-1, with D perhaps matching TRBD1 (6 bases). In germline, CDR1 is SQVTM, CDR2 ANQGSEA. CDR3 length: 11 amino acids. V was cut by 5 bases and J by 11 bases, with 15 bases left in between. The CDR3 sequence is CSVYAQGRAFF. DNA of the CDR3: TGCAGCGTTTACGCGCAGGGGCGTGCTTTCTTT.

The genes are TRBV27 and TRBJ2-5, with 10 bases identical to TRBD1. In germline, CDR1 is MNHEY, CDR2 SMNVEV (reference sequence). With 6 bases clipped from V and 4 bases from J, the junction kept 11 bases outside the gene matches. This CDR3 region has 16 residues. CDR3 bases: TGTGCCAGCAGGATGGGACAGGGGAAAAATTCAGAGACCCAGTACTTC. It is translated as CASRMGQGKNSETQYF.